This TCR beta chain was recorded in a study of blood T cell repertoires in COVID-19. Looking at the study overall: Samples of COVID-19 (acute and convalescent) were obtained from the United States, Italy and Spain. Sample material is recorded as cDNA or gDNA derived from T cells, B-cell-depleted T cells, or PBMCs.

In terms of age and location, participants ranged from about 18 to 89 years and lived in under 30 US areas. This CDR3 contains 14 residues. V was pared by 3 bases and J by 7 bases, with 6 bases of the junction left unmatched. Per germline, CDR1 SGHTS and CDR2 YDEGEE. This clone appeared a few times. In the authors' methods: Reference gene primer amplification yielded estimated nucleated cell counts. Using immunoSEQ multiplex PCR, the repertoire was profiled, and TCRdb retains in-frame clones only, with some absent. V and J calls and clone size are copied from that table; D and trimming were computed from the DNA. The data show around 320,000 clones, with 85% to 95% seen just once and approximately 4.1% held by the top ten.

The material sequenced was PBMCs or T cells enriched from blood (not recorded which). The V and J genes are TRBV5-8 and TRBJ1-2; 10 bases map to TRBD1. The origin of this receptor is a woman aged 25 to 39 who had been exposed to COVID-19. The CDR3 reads CASSYTGDRGGYTF. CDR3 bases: TGTGCCAGCAGCTATACAGGGGACAGGGGTGGCTACACCTTC.